This T cell receptor beta chain was identified during a study of a mutant IDH1 vaccine in newly diagnosed glioma. Study as a whole: Treated patients had a mean age of around 40 years and a roughly 60% male, around 40% female split. The earlier regimen, radiotherapy, temozolomide, or both, was most often both.

Indicated time point: baseline, week 1 (first vaccination visit). The treatment denotes: pre-vaccination baseline after standard-of-care therapy. Libraries were prepared by immunoSEQ multiplex PCR; TCRdb keeps only in-frame clonotypes and omits some of them. This table holds tens of thousands of clones, roughly nine tenths found once. Trimming removed 6 bases at V and 7 bases at J, with 12 bases between. The CDR3 runs 12 residues. CDR1 is SGHVS and CDR2 is FNYEAQ in the germline V gene. The chain links TRBV7-6 to TRBJ1-2; TRBD1 is a possible D gene (5 bases). The clonotype was recovered from a man aged 25-45 years with glioma. The specimen comprised PBMCs, sampled from a glioma patient treated with radiotherapy, temozolomide or both. Written as DNA, the CDR3 is TGTGCCAGCAGTCCCGTGGGGGTTGGCTACACCTTC. The encoded protein is CASSPVGVGYTF.